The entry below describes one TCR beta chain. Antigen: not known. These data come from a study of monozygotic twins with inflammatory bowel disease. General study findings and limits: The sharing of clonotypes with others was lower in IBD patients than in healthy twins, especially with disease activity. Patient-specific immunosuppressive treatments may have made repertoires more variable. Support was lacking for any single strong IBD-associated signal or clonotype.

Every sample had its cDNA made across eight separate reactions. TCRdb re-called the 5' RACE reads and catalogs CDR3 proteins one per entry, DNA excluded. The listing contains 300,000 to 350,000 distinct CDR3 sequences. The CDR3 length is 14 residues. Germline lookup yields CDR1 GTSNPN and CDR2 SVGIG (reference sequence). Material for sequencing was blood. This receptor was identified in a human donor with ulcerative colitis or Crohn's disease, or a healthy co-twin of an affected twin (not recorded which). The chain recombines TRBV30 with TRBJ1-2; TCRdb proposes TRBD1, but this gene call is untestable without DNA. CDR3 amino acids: CAWGIPAGSYGYTF.